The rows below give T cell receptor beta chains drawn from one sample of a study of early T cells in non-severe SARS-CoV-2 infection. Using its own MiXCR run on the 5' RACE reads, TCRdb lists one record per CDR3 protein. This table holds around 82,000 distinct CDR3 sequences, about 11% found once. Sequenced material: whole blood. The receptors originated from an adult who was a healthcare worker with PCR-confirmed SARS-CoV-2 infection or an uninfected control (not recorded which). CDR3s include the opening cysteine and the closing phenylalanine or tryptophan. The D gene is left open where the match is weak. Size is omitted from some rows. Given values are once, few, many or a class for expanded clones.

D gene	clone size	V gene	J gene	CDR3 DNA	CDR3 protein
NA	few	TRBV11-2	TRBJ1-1	TGTGCCAGCAAAAGGACAGTTGAAGCTTTCTTT	CASKRTVEAFF
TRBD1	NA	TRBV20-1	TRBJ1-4	TGCAGTGCTACCCCGGGGACAGGGGGTGAAAAACTGTTTTTT	CSATPGTGGEKLFF
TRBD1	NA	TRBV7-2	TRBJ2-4	TGTGCCAGCAGCCCCGGACAGGGGGCGTACATTCAGTACTTC	CASSPGQGAYIQYF
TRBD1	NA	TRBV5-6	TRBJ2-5	TGTGCCAGCAACCGGGACAGGGGAGGAGGGCAAGAGACCCAGTACTTC	CASNRDRGGGQETQYF
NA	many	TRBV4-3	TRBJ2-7	TGCGCCAGCAGCCAAGATTACCCCGAATTTCTTTTCGAGCAGTACTTC	CASSQDYPEFLFEQYF
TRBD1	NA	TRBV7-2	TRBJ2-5	TGTGCCAGCAGCTCCGCCGGACAGGGGGTAGAGACCCAGTACTTC	CASSSAGQGVETQYF
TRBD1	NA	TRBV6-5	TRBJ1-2	TGTGCCAGCAGACCGGACAGGGCCGGATATGGCTACACCTTC	CASRPDRAGYGYTF
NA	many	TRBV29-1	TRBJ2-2	TGCAGCGTTGGAACCCAGGTTCAAGGGGAGCTGTTTTTT	CSVGTQVQGELFF
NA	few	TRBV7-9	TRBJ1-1	TGTGCCAGCAGCGAGACGGGTAACACTGAAGCTTTCTTT	CASSETGNTEAFF
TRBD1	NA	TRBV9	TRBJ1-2	TGTGCCAGCAGCGAGGGACAGCTTAACTATGGCTACACCTTC	CASSEGQLNYGYTF
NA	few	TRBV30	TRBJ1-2	TGTGCCTGGAGTCAGGTCAGCGAGAACTATGGCTACACCTTC	CAWSQVSENYGYTF
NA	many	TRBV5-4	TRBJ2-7	TGTGCCAGCAGCAACCGGGGTTCGAAGGGCGAGCAGTACTTC	CASSNRGSKGEQYF
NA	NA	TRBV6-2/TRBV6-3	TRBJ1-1	TGTGCCAGCAGTCCCCCACAGGGTTGGACTGAAGCTTTCTTT	CASSPPQGWTEAFF
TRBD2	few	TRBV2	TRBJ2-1	TGTGCCAGCAGTGAAGGACTAGCGGGGTTCTACAATGAGCAGTTCTTC	CASSEGLAGFYNEQFF
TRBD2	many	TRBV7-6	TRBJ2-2	TGTGCCAGCAGCTTAGCCCTAGCGGGGAAAACCGGGGAGCTGTTTTTT	CASSLALAGKTGELFF
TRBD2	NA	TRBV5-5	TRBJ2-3	TGTGCCAGCGGGGAGGGGAGCACAGATACGCAGTATTTT	CASGEGSTDTQYF
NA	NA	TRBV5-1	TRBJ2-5	TGCGCCAGCAGTAAAGGGGGGGAAGAGACCCAGTACTTC	CASSKGGEETQYF
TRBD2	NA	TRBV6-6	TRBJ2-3	TGTGCCAGCAGGCCCGCTAGCGGGGTAGATACGCAGTATTTT	CASRPASGVDTQYF
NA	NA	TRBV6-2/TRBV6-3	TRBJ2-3	TGTGCCAGCAGTAGGACACAGACAGATACGCAGTATTTT	CASSRTQTDTQYF
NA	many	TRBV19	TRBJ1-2	TGTGCCAGTAGCCGGGAGATTAACTATGGCTACACCTTC	CASSREINYGYTF
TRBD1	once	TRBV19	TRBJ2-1	TGTGCCAGTAGTAAGTCCGCAACCGGGACAGACAATGAGCAGTTCTTC	CASSKSATGTDNEQFF
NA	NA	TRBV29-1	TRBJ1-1	TGCAGCGTTCGGGGGTCGACTGAAGCTTTCTTT	CSVRGSTEAFF
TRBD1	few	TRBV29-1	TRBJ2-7	TGCAGCGCCCAGGACAGGCGCTCCTACGAGCAGTACTTC	CSAQDRRSYEQYF
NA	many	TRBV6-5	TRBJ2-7	TGTGCCAGCAGCCTATCTGACAGGACTTACGAGCAGTACTTC	CASSLSDRTYEQYF
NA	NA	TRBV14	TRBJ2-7	TGTGCCAGCAGCCCAACAGGGTGGGGCGAGCAGTACTTC	CASSPTGWGEQYF
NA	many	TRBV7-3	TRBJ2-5	TGTGCCAGCAGCTTACAGGGGGGGATCGGAGAGACCCAGTACTTC	CASSLQGGIGETQYF
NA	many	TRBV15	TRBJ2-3	TGTGCCACCAGCAGGGGGGGATTCGAGACAGATACGCAGTATTTT	CATSRGGFETDTQYF
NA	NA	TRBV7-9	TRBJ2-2	TGTGCCAGCAGGGAAACCGGGGAGCTGTCTTTT	CASRETGELSF
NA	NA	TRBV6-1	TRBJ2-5	TGTGCCAGCAGAGAAAGTGGGCAGACCCAGTACTTC	CASRESGQTQYF
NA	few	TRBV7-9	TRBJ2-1	TGTGCCAGCAGCCCCTCCGGGGACAATGAGCAGTTCTTC	CASSPSGDNEQFF
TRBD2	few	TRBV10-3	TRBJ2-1	TGTGCCATCAGTGAGTCGACTAGCGGGGGGGCCCTATACAATGAGCAGTTCTTC	CAISESTSGGALYNEQFF
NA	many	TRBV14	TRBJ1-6	TGTGCCAGCAGCTTACGCGCAGGGAATTCACCCCTCCACTTT	CASSLRAGNSPLHF
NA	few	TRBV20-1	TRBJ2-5	TGCAGTGCTGCTAAGACAGGTATCCAAGAGACCCAGTACTTC	CSAAKTGIQETQYF
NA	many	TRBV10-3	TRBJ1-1	TGTGCCATCAGTGACTCTTGGCAGAACACTGAAGCTTTCTTT	CAISDSWQNTEAFF
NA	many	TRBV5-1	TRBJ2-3	TGCGCCAGCTTTCTCGGGGGTTCAGGCACAGATACGCAGTATTTT	CASFLGGSGTDTQYF
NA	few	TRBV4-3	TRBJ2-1	TGCGCCAGCAGCCAAGATACAGGGTCTGGGCCTGGTGAGCAGTTCTTC	CASSQDTGSGPGEQFF
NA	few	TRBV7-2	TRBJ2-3	TGTGCCAGCAGCTTAGGATGGGTCACAGATACGCAGTATTTT	CASSLGWVTDTQYF
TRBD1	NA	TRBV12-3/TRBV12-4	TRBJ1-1	TGTGCCAGCACCGGGACAGCCGCAGCCATGAACACTGAAGCTTTCTTT	CASTGTAAAMNTEAFF
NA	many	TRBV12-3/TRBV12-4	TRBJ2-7	TGTGCCAGCAGTTTAGGGGGGGTGAAGGCCTACGAGCAGTACTTC	CASSLGGVKAYEQYF
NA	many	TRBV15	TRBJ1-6	TGTGCCACCAGCAGAGAGATACTGGGCAGGGAGAATTCACCCCTCCACTTT	CATSREILGRENSPLHF
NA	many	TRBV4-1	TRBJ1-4	TGCGCCAGCAGCCAGGCCACAGGGTATGGTGAAAAACTGTTTTTT	CASSQATGYGEKLFF
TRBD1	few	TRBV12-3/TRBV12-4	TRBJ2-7	TGTGCCAGCAGTTTAGCAGTGACAGGGGGCGCGGTGAGGGAGCAGTACTTC	CASSLAVTGGAVREQYF
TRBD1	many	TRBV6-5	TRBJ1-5	TGTGCCAGCAGTTACTCTGGACAGGGGACGCCCCAGCATTTT	CASSYSGQGTPQHF
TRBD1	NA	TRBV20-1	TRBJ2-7	TGCAGTGCTACAAGGACAGGGAGCTTCTACGAGCAGTACTTC	CSATRTGSFYEQYF
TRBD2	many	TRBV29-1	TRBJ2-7	TGCAGCGTTGAAAAGGCTAGCGGGGGCCTCTCCTACGAGCAGTACTTC	CSVEKASGGLSYEQYF
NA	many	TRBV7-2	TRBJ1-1	TGTGCCAGCAGCCCGTTCGGCCTGAACACTGAAGCTTTCTTT	CASSPFGLNTEAFF
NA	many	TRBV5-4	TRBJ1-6	TGTGCCAGCAGCTTGTCGACCGGCTATAATTCACCCCTCCACTTT	CASSLSTGYNSPLHF
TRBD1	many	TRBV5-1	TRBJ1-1	TGCGCCAGCAGCCAGGACAGGGGCAACACTGAAGCTTTCTTT	CASSQDRGNTEAFF
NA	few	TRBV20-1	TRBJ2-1	TGCAGTGCCGGATCTACGGGTTGGGAGCAGTTCTTC	CSAGSTGWEQFF
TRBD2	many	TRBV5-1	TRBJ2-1	TGCGCCAGCAGCCAACGGACTAGCGGGGGGGATGAGCAGTTCTTC	CASSQRTSGGDEQFF
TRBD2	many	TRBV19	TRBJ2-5	TGTGCCAGTATTCGGACTAGCGATGAGACCCAGTACTTC	CASIRTSDETQYF
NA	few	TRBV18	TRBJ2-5	TGTGCCAGCTCCCCGGACCCCCAAGAGACCCAGTACTTC	CASSPDPQETQYF
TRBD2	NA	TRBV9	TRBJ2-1	TGTGCCAGCAGCGTAGCGGGGGGTAGGTCCTACAATGAGCAGTTCTTC	CASSVAGGRSYNEQFF
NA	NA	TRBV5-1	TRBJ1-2	TGCGCCAGCAAGACAGCCCCGGAGAACTATGGCTACACCTTC	CASKTAPENYGYTF